This TCR beta chain came from a study of spatial heterogeneity in lung cancer. Overall study context: Raw sequencing reads included, on average, more than ten appearances of each unique TCR and UMI combination. General study points: Follow-up blood showed ubiquitous expanded tumor TCRs less than blood at resection did.

Individually, TCR cDNA molecules were each labelled with a unique molecular identifier. TCRdb reanalysed the 5' RACE reads using MiXCR and keeps one entry per CDR3 protein. The sample has about 45,000 distinct CDR3 sequences, over 9.5% seen once; the top ten hold roughly 45%. Noted time point: sample taken at primary tumor resection. Tumor, nontumor lung or frozen PBMC supplied whole RNA, sequenced without sorting. The donors comprised 70 to 85 untreated early-stage non-small cell lung cancer patients. A word on this clonotype: Its target is not known.

Germline CDR1 and CDR2: LNHDA and SQIVND (reference sequence). V lost 3 bases to trimming and J lost 8 bases, with 17 bases between them. The CDR3 is 15 amino acids. The sequence was obtained from a female donor with early-stage non-small cell lung cancer. J is TRBJ2-1 and V is TRBV19; possible D gene TRBD1, 5 bases. Sequenced here: PBMCs, sampled at surgery. The CDR3 protein is CASSISGSGWDEQFF. CDR3 DNA: TGTGCCAGTAGTATCAGTGGCTCAGGGTGGGATGAGCAGTTCTTC.